Each of the 4 T cell receptor beta chains below was sequenced from the same sample in a study of CD4+ T cells in melanoma. Sequenced by immunoSEQ multiplex PCR; TCRdb stores in-frame clones only, minus some. The sample gives tens of thousands of clones, nearly 70% of which show up once; roughly 4.8% is in the top ten. Sequencing was done on a sample of tumor tissue. The receptors shown here come from a human donor with melanoma.

This chain connects TRBV18 to TRBJ2-5; the match to TRBD2 covers 7 bases. The CDR3 sequence is 16 residues long. Germline V gene data show CDR1 as KGHSH and CDR2 as LQKENI. V dropped 6 bases and J dropped 7; count of bases not matched to a gene: 17. The CDR3 DNA is TGTGCCAGCTCCCCAAGGGAGGGTTCCGCCTTAAGGACCCAGTACTTC. It codes for CASSPREGSALRTQYF.

The CDR3 region has the DNA TGTGCCAGCAGTACCCGGAATAAGGGAACCATGAACACTGAAGCTTTCTTT. Its protein is CASSTRNKGTMNTEAFF. The chain combines TRBV28 with TRBJ1-1; D uncertain. Germline V gene sequence: CDR1 MDHEN, CDR2 SYDVKM. V lost 5 bases and J 0 bases, leaving 19 bases between the germline ends. This CDR3 is 17 amino acids long.

The CDR3 DNA is TGTGCCAGCAGTTTATCAGGGTACACTGAAGCTTTCTTT. Its protein product is CASSLSGYTEAFF. J is TRBJ1-1 and V is TRBV27; unclear D gene. V was pared by 0 bases and J by 3 bases, with 5 bases between. Looked up from germline, CDR1 is MNHEY and CDR2 is SMNVEV (reference sequence). The CDR3 has 13 residues.

J is TRBJ1-2 and V is TRBV13; D not certain. V lost 2 bases and J 4 bases, leaving 8 bases between the germline ends. CDR1 is PRHDT and CDR2 is FYEKMQ in the germline V gene (reference sequence). CDR3 length: 13 residues. The CDR3 region has the DNA TGTGCCAGCAGCTTATTACCAGTCTATGGCTACACCTTC. This codes for CASSLLPVYGYTF.